Below are 32 T cell receptor beta chains sequenced from a single sample in a study of beta chain features in type 1 diabetes. Study-wide points: Shorter TCRB CDR3s, moderately but significantly so, were found in Type 1 diabetes patients in all four CD4+ subsets.

Investigators reverse transcribed all isolated RNA, so they sequenced expressed TCRB transcripts. The protocol was immunoSEQ multiplex PCR, while the TCRdb copy is restricted to in-frame clones and leaves out a portion. The data contain nearly 350,000 clones, roughly a tenth of them seen just once; the ten biggest clones take up approximately 1%. Which antigens these TCRs recognize remains unknown. The source material was central memory CD4+ T cells from blood. The source of these receptors is a young man with type 1 diabetes.

This chain links TRBV6-6 with TRBJ1-6, with 7 bases identical to TRBD1. This CDR3 has 15 amino acids. V lost 0 bases, J lost 7 bases, and 3 bases stayed unmatched. Germline CDR1 and CDR2: MNHNY and SVGAGI (reference sequence). For the CDR3, the DNA is TGTGCCAGCAGTTACTCCGGGACAGACAATTCACCCCTCCACTTT. Translation gives CASSYSGTDNSPLHF.

Concerning this clone: Other DNA sequences within the sample encode an identical CDR3. CDR3 in amino acids: CASSAGGSSYNEQFF. The DNA of the CDR3 is TGTGCCAGCAGCGCCGGGGGGAGCTCCTACAATGAGCAGTTCTTC. The gene calls are TRBV7-9 and TRBJ2-1, with TRBD2 matching over 7 bases. CDR3 length: 15 amino acids. The V gene's germline CDR1 is SEHNR and CDR2 FQNEAQ (reference sequence). V trimming: 5 bases; J trimming: 0 bases; junction bases outside the gene matches: 4.

The V gene is TRBV29-1, the J gene TRBJ2-1; D may be TRBD2 (5 bases). This CDR3 is 13 amino acids long. From germline, CDR1 is SQVTM and CDR2 ANQGSEA. V was pared by 4 bases and J by 8 bases, with 15 bases between. CDR3 region: CSVGGAHGDEQFF. The CDR3 coding sequence is TGCAGCGTTGGAGGTGCTCACGGGGATGAGCAGTTCTTC.

CDR3 bases: TGTGCCAGCGGAATAGGGCGATACAATGAGCAGTTCTTC. Protein: CASGIGRYNEQFF. The chain combines TRBV7-2 with TRBJ2-1, with D uncertain. CDR3 length: 13 residues. Germline CDR1 SGHTA, CDR2 FQGNSA. V lost 8 bases, J lost 4 bases, and 12 bases lay in between.

This clone was counted a few times. The same CDR3 is also encoded by other DNA sequences in this sample. The chain joins TRBV4-3 to TRBJ2-5; D may be TRBD2 (5 bases). This CDR3 region has 13 residues. Germline CDR1 reads LGHNA; CDR2 reads YSLEER. The germline V and J ends were trimmed by 1 base and 5 bases, with 8 bases remaining between them. The CDR3 sequence: CASSQGRGETQYF. The CDR3 DNA reads TGCGCCAGCAGCCAAGGACGCGGGGAGACCCAGTACTTC.

This clone was found many times. The chain recombines TRBV18 with TRBJ1-4; D is ambiguous. CDR3 length equals 13 residues. CDR1 is KGHSH, CDR2 LQKENI, per germline. Trimming removed 5 bases at V and 7 bases at J, with 11 bases between. CDR3 loop: CASSDDGGEKLFF. CDR3 DNA: TGTGCCAGCTCAGACGACGGAGGTGAAAAACTGTTTTTT.

The V call is TRBV4-3, the J call TRBJ2-3; 12 bases are a match to TRBD2. The trim removed 3 bases at V and 4 bases at J, leaving 11 bases unmatched. Germline values: CDR1 LGHNA, CDR2 YSLEER. The CDR3 has 18 residues. In DNA form, the CDR3 reads TGCGCCAGCAGCCAGGAGACGTGGACTAGCGGGGTACCAGATACGCAGTATTTT. Amino acid sequence: CASSQETWTSGVPDTQYF.

This clone was detected many times. The DNA of the CDR3 is TGTGCCAGCAGCACCAATTCCCGGGACAGGTTCACAGATACGCAGTATTTT. Translated: CASSTNSRDRFTDTQYF. The V gene is TRBV5-4, the J gene TRBJ2-3; 8 nucleotides align to TRBD1. The germline CDR1 and CDR2 sequences are SGHNT and YYREEE (reference sequence). The CDR3 is 17 amino acids. J gave up 2 bases and V 4 bases, and 12 bases lay outside the gene matches.

The genes are TRBV21-1 and TRBJ2-5; TRBD2 was called by the table and not checked on the DNA. TRBV21-1 is a pseudogene segment. CDR3 size: 16 residues. The CDR3 sequence: CASNHIERGTLETQYF. CDR3 sequence (DNA): TGTGCCAGCAACCACATTGAGCGGGGGACCCTTGAGACCCAGTACTTC.

The V gene is TRBV19, the J gene TRBJ2-7; D is possibly TRBD1 or TRBD2 (5 bases each). Between the trimmed V and J ends, which lost 6 bases and 0 bases, there was a span of 9 bases. Germline CDR1 LNHDA, CDR2 SQIVND (reference sequence). The CDR3 totals 13 residues. CDR3 sequence: CASRSGSSYEQYF. CDR3 bases: TGTGCCAGTAGGTCAGGGAGCTCCTACGAGCAGTACTTC.

The chain carries TRBV5-1 and TRBJ2-3; D gene uncertain. CDR1 and CDR2 (germline): SGHRS, YFSETQ. This CDR3 contains 14 residues. Deletions cut 4 bases from V and 0 bases from J, with 9 bases between. The CDR3 loop reads CASSPALSTDTQYF. CDR3 DNA: TGCGCCAGCAGCCCGGCGCTCAGCACAGATACGCAGTATTTT.

V usage is TRBV2 and J usage is TRBJ2-3; tentatively, D is TRBD1 (6 bases). The CDR3 is 14 amino acids. Trimming took 6 bases from V and 1 from J, leaving 11 bases between them. Germline V CDR1 and CDR2: SNHLY, FYNNEI. CDR3 nucleotide sequence: TGTGCCAGCAGGCAACAGGGTGGCACAGATACGCAGTATTTT. It translates to CASRQQGGTDTQYF.

The chain recombines TRBV11-2 with TRBJ1-2; TRBD1 matches at 7 bases. V lost 8 bases, J lost 8 bases, and 11 bases stayed unmatched. Germline CDR1 is SGHAT and CDR2 is FQNNGV. This CDR3 has 13 amino acids. The CDR3, as DNA: TGTGCCAGCTCCGTAGGGGGGGACAGAGGCTACACCTTC. Encoded protein: CASSVGGDRGYTF.

This clone was seen more than once but under ten times. The chain uses TRBV18 and TRBJ1-5, with 10 bases identical to TRBD1. Unmatched junction bases numbered 1, after V lost 0 bases and J lost 5 bases. This CDR3 comprises 15 residues. The germline V gene has CDR1 KGHSH and CDR2 LQKENI. CDR3: CASSPPGQGYQPQHF. CDR3 DNA sequence: TGTGCCAGCTCACCACCGGGACAGGGGTATCAGCCCCAGCATTTT.

This clone was detected only a few times. The chain uses TRBV5-4 and TRBJ2-3; D gene uncertain. Trimming removed 1 base at V and 9 bases at J, with 9 bases between. Germline CDR1 SGHNT, CDR2 YYREEE (reference sequence). CDR3 length equals 12 residues. Here the CDR3 reads CASSLWPETQYF. As DNA, the CDR3 is TGTGCCAGCAGCTTGTGGCCTGAGACGCAGTATTTT. Filled out from reference TRBV5-4 and TRBJ2-3, the complete variable domain reads ETGVTQSPTHLIKTRGQQVTLRCSSQSGHNTVSWYQQALGQGPQFIFQYYREEENGRGNFPPRFSGLQFPNYSSELNVNALELDDSALYLCASSLWPETQYFGPGTRLTVL.

This clone was seen repeatedly, ten times or more. Other DNA sequences in this sample translate to the same CDR3. The gene calls are TRBV7-2 and TRBJ2-5; D not certain. The CDR3 has 11 amino acids. Germline V CDR1 and CDR2: SGHTA, FQGNSA. V was trimmed by 5 bases and J by 2 bases, leaving 3 bases between them. The CDR3 sequence: CASSAQETQYF. The CDR3, as DNA: TGTGCCAGCAGCGCGCAAGAGACCCAGTACTTC. The whole variable domain, filled in from reference TRBV7-2 and TRBJ2-5, reads GAGVSQSPSNKVTEKGKDVELRCDPISGHTALYWYRQSLGQGLEFLIYFQGNSAPDKSGLPSDRFSAERTGGSVSTLTIQRTQQEDSAVYLCASSAQETQYFGPGTRLLVL.

V usage is TRBV19 and J usage is TRBJ2-2; D is unresolved. The CDR3 has 14 amino acids. Germline CDR1 is LNHDA and CDR2 is SQIVND (reference sequence). V lost 6 bases, J lost 4 bases, and 12 bases lay in between. The CDR3 region is CASSLSRATGELFF. The CDR3 DNA follows: TGTGCCAGTAGCCTTTCTAGGGCCACCGGGGAGCTGTTTTTT. The entire variable domain, with the rest obtained from reference TRBV19 and TRBJ2-2, is as follows: DGGITQSPKYLFRKEGQNVTLSCEQNLNHDAMYWYRQDPGQGLRLIYYSQIVNDFQKGDIAEGYSVSREKKESFPLTVTSAQKNPTAFYLCASSLSRATGELFFGEGSRLTVL.

On this clone: With a far larger clone one base away, a read error is the likely cause. This rearrangement joins TRBV7-2 to TRBJ2-3, with a possible D match to TRBD1 (5 bases). Per germline, CDR1 SGHTA and CDR2 FQGNSA. CDR3 length equals 13 residues. Trimming pared 0 bases from V and 10 bases from J, leaving 11 bases between. CDR3 sequence (DNA): TGTGCCAGCAGCTTAGCCTTAGGGGATTCGCAGTATTTT. Translated: CASSLALGDSQYF.

This clone came up once. CDR3 nucleotide sequence: TGTGCCAGCAGCCCCCCGGACCGCAATCAGCCCCAGCATTTT. This encodes CASSPPDRNQPQHF. The chain carries TRBV7-6 and TRBJ1-5; D uncertain. V lost 5 bases to trimming and J lost 2 bases, with 10 bases between them. Germline V gives CDR1 SGHVS, CDR2 FNYEAQ. This CDR3 is 14 amino acids long. The full variable domain, completed using reference TRBV7-6 and TRBJ1-5, is GAGVSQSPRYKVTKRGQDVALRCDPISGHVSLYWYRQALGQGPEFLTYFNYEAQQDKSGLPNDRFSAERPEGSISTLTIQRTEQRDSAMYRCASSPPDRNQPQHFGDGTRLSIL.

About this clone itself: Other nucleotide sequences in the sample specify the same CDR3. This rearrangement joins TRBV7-2 to TRBJ2-5; D is uncertain. This CDR3 has 12 residues. Trimming removed 1 base at V and 4 bases at J, with 4 bases between. Per the germline V gene, CDR1 is SGHTA and CDR2 is FQGNSA. For the CDR3, the DNA is TGTGCCAGCAGCTTAGGCAGAGAGACCCAGTACTTC. Translation gives CASSLGRETQYF.

This clone has ten or more counts. V and J are TRBV13 and TRBJ2-3; TRBD2 might be the D (6 bases). V lost 4 bases, J lost 1 base, and 15 bases lay in between. The germline V gene has CDR1 PRHDT and CDR2 FYEKMQ (reference sequence). CDR3 length: 16 residues. The DNA for the CDR3 is TGTGCCAGCAGCTCAGGTGCGGGGTGGGGCACAGATACGCAGTATTTT. It codes for CASSSGAGWGTDTQYF.

This clone was counted at least ten times. The chain couples TRBV5-5 to TRBJ2-4; tentative D call: TRBD2 (5 bases). With 2 bases removed from V and 7 bases from J, the gap between germline ends came to 13 bases. Germline assignment: CDR1 SGHKS and CDR2 YYEKEE (reference sequence). The CDR3 loop spans 14 amino acids. CDR3 coding DNA: TGTGCCAGCAGCTTAGGCGGAGGTGTCAACATTCAGTACTTC. Translation: CASSLGGGVNIQYF.

The V gene is TRBV2, the J gene TRBJ2-7, with 7 bases aligning to TRBD2. V was clipped by 6 bases and J by 0 bases; unmatched bases: 5. Germline CDR1 and CDR2: SNHLY and FYNNEI. The CDR3 is made up of 14 amino acids. This CDR3 reads CASSREADSYEQYF. The CDR3 region has the DNA TGTGCCAGCAGCCGGGAGGCCGACTCCTACGAGCAGTACTTC.

This clone was seen a handful of times. The chain links TRBV28 to TRBJ1-2; possible D gene TRBD1, 5 bases. CDR3 length equals 15 residues. V lost 2 bases and J 0 bases, leaving 10 bases between the germline ends. CDR1 and CDR2 from the germline V gene are MDHEN and SYDVKM. The DNA for the CDR3 is TGTGCCAGCAGTTTAGGGGACGGTGCTAACTATGGCTACACCTTC. Translated, it gives CASSLGDGANYGYTF.

This clone was picked up a small number of times. One end of the junction does not line up with germline, which may come from a read error. The V call is TRBV6-1, the J call TRBJ2-7; 7 nucleotides match TRBD1. Germline V gene lookup returns CDR1 MNHNS and CDR2 SASEGT. This CDR3 is 13 amino acids long. CDR3 in amino acids: CASSGDRDTEQYF. In nucleotides, the CDR3 is TGCGCCAGCAGTGGAGACAGGGATACCGAGCAGTACTTC.

This clone was observed a handful of times. This chain links TRBV7-2 with TRBJ2-3, with 12 bases lining up with TRBD2. The CDR3 covers 14 residues. V gave up 6 bases and J gave up 6 bases; unmatched junction bases: 4. The germline gives CDR1 SGHTA, CDR2 FQGNSA. The CDR3 is CASSRTSGVDTQYF. CDR3 nucleotide sequence: TGTGCCAGCAGTCGGACTAGCGGGGTGGATACGCAGTATTTT.

This clone was counted a few times. The V call is TRBV19, the J call TRBJ2-7, with 7 bases that match TRBD1. With V trimmed by 5 bases and J by 4 bases, 8 bases remained unmatched. The CDR3 spans 14 residues. Germline CDR1 reads LNHDA; CDR2 reads SQIVND (reference sequence). The chain's CDR3 is CASSPHRGGYEQYF. CDR3 nucleotide sequence: TGTGCCAGTAGTCCACACAGGGGCGGTTACGAGCAGTACTTC.

Only a few counts were recorded for this clone. The V call is TRBV10-3, the J call TRBJ2-2, with D possibly being TRBD1 (5 bases). CDR3 length equals 12 residues. V lost 10 bases and J lost 4, with 10 bases in between. Germline V gives CDR1 ENHRY, CDR2 SYGVKD. The CDR3 coding sequence is TGTGCCACCCGACAGTCCACCGGGGAGCTGTTTTTT. This codes for CATRQSTGELFF.

This clone was detected ten times or more. V and J are TRBV6-5 and TRBJ2-7; 12 nucleotides align to TRBD1. V gave up 6 bases and J gave up 7 bases; unmatched junction bases: 10. Germline assignment: CDR1 MNHEY and CDR2 SVGAGI. This CDR3 is built from 15 residues. DNA for the CDR3: TGTGCCAGCAGACTCGCGGGACAGGGGGCGCTGGAGCAGTACTTC. Residues: CASRLAGQGALEQYF.

This clone was picked up a small number of times. The chain has TRBV6-5 and TRBJ2-4; no firm D call. CDR3 length: 14 residues. V lost 0 bases and J 1 base, leaving 4 bases between the germline ends. CDR1 is MNHEY and CDR2 is SVGAGI in the germline V gene. Here the CDR3 DNA reads TGTGCCAGCAGTTACTCGAAGGCCAAAAACATTCAGTACTTC. Its protein product is CASSYSKAKNIQYF.

This clone turned up a few times. The chain couples TRBV28 to TRBJ2-5, with a possible D match to TRBD1 (5 bases). Germline V gives CDR1 MDHEN, CDR2 SYDVKM. This CDR3 spans 13 amino acids. The V end lost 3 bases, the J end lost 4 bases, and 9 bases lay between the germline ends. CDR3 residues: CASSLGLAETQYF. The CDR3, as DNA: TGTGCCAGCAGTTTGGGGCTGGCAGAGACCCAGTACTTC.

Comment on this clone: This CDR3 is also generated by other DNA sequences in the sample. J is TRBJ1-6 and V is TRBV28, with TRBD1 identical over 7 bases. Unmatched junction bases numbered 3, after V lost 6 bases and J lost 4 bases. This CDR3 region has 14 residues. Germline values: CDR1 MDHEN, CDR2 SYDVKM. The CDR3 loop reads CASRPGQYNSPLHF. Here the CDR3 DNA reads TGTGCCAGCAGACCGGGACAGTATAATTCACCCCTCCACTTT.